A selection of T cell receptor beta chains follows, all from one sample in a study of T cells expressing NK-cell markers. TCRdb processed the 5' RACE reads again and assigns one entry to each CDR3 protein, with no DNA. Recorded here are 150,000 to 160,000 distinct CDR3 sequences; the top ten clones represent around a third. Sequencing was carried out using blood T cells: a sorted CD56 or NKG2C T cell subset, CD4+ or CD8+ T cells, or bulk PBMC T cells (not recorded which). The receptor set was obtained from a woman aged 50 to 65 in good health. The CDR3 runs from the conserved cysteine through the conserved F or W. Size tells how often a clone was seen (once, few, many) or the class of an expanded clone, and some rows leave it out.

clone_size	j_call	v_call	cdr3_aa
-	TRBJ1-1	TRBV5-1	CASSLDRGNTEAFF
medium-sized	TRBJ2-1	TRBV2	CASSGSGRAYEQFF
-	TRBJ2-7	TRBV2	CASSEALGYGNEQYF
-	TRBJ1-5	TRBV5-1	CASSLKLQGFNQPQHF
-	TRBJ2-1	TRBV6-4	CASSDSNQARQFF
-	TRBJ2-3	TRBV27	CASSRLASATDTQYF
-	TRBJ2-1	TRBV9	CASSVVTGKINEQFF
-	TRBJ2-5	TRBV10-3	CAISGSIKQGEETQYF
-	TRBJ2-2	TRBV4-1	CASSQGTGGYTGELFF
-	TRBJ2-1	TRBV29-1	CSVGSGSYNEQFF
-	TRBJ1-1	TRBV12-5	CASGVTGDTEAFF
-	TRBJ2-1	TRBV12-3/TRBV12-4	CASIPGGGPGDEQFF
-	TRBJ1-6	TRBV9	CASSPRPRTGMNALHF
-	TRBJ2-3	TRBV3-1	CASSQRDSWDTQYF
-	TRBJ1-2	TRBV29-1	CSVFGGTQQPYGYTF